Here is one T cell receptor (beta chain) with its context. It lacks a known antigen. Per-base qualities were not stored, and no clone one base away is much larger. These data are taken from a study of cytomegalovirus exposure and HLA in healthy donors (dated by TCRdb to the late 2010s). Broadly, across the study: An earlier analysis of several hundred of the donors reported approximately 300 Gb of sequence data and 117 million unique TCR beta sequences from about 180 million T cells. Approximately 310 gigabases of sequencing data and around 87 million unique TCR sequences were included in an early release covering under 650 HLA-typed donors. The genetic ancestry cluster associated with self-reported Caucasian donors included around 76% of the 398 genotyped donors. The study aimed to test whether signatures of past pathogen exposure could be identified by cataloging public T cell receptors. The study profiled the T cell repertoires of 550 to 700 subjects by immunosequencing and related them to cytomegalovirus serostatus. Besides the first cohort of more than 650 subjects, a separate validation cohort made up of 95 to 150 different subjects was used. To predict cytomegalovirus infection status, the study brought together high-throughput TCR immunosequencing, statistical association of individual TCRs with disease status, and machine learning. A later analysis re-examined previously published TCR beta repertoires from around 670 donors and added high-resolution HLA genotyping to investigate patterns of TCR occurrence. Rather than using new phenotypic data, the later analysis identified candidate immune exposures from TCR beta sequences and from how often those sequences occurred across donors. An earlier analysis of 500 to 750 of the donors applied high-throughput TCR beta sequencing to assess whether each TCR beta V gene segment acted as functional or pseudogenic. Donor age, sex, ethnicity and CMV serostatus were compiled together with the repertoire data. In a later genetic analysis, genome-wide SNP genotypes for about three fifths of the roughly 670 donors were used, and that subset was treated as a discovery cohort. Every discovery cohort repertoire had been produced on one sequencing platform. HLA typing included class I and class II loci at four-digit resolution. Typing coverage differed by locus: A, B, C, DRB1 and DQB1 were typed in about 620-630 donors, DQA1 in about 500, DPA1 in 606, and DPB1 in 472. Several DR-DQ haplotypes were handled as single units for association and clustering, since linkage in the cohort was strong. Among almost 400 genotyped donors of the cohort, an average of approximately 230,000 unique TCR beta nucleotide sequences were sequenced per donor, roughly 18% of them non-productive. What the study reported, not specific to this receptor: An earlier analysis of approximately 570 of the donors showed that most TCR beta V segments appeared in productive rearrangements either about 87% or about 30% of the time, which broadly matched IMGT annotations. A group of highly shared sequence variants was considered likely to be a technical artifact of the sequencing pipeline. Most TCR sequences were seen in very few donors, while some public TCRs were found in many individuals. Because some donors lacked HLA typing at each locus, the association tests relied only on the typed subset. It was suggested by the authors that the approach could potentially be generalized to other disease states and immunological phenotypes. Over 15 rarely observed V segments, including chromosome 9 orphons, were excluded from the earlier analysis of approximately 500 of the donors because counts were too low. A later analysis associated roughly 17,000 TCR beta sequences with specific HLA alleles at a false discovery rate of 0.05. The cohort was sequenced for TCR beta chains only, and without alpha or paired-chain data the features that could be detected were limited. The classifier was reported to diagnose cytomegalovirus status with high specificity and sensitivity in both the original cohort and the validation cohort. Immune exposure information for the cohort was limited to CMV serostatus. Linkage disequilibrium might explain the correlated functional status among segregating V segments, but an unknown experimental factor could not be ruled out. In vitro tests confirmed that a few of the cytomegalovirus-associated TCR beta chains recognize cytomegalovirus antigens. A later analysis reported that several top co-occurrence clusters appeared linked to parvovirus B19, influenza, CMV and Epstein-Barr virus. The 87-base-pair reads could not distinguish some IMGT-functional V segments, including TRBV6-2 and TRBV6-3, so those segments were excluded. A further reported finding was that TCR beta sequences accurately predicted the HLA-A and HLA-B alleles for most subjects in the first cohort. Sequencing depth was assumed to be roughly uniform across donors in the presence/absence analyses, though that assumption may not hold. Assigning TCR associations to individual alleles was difficult when HLA alleles, especially DR and DQ, strongly co-occurred. Compared with equally common non-associated chains, HLA-associated TCR beta chains in a later analysis were more clonally expanded and had lower generation probabilities. In a later analysis, most CMV-associated TCR beta chains were found to appear HLA-restricted, with HLA associations seemingly driven largely by CMV exposure. A later genetic analysis reported fewer N-insertions in productive TCRs among donors in an Asian-associated ancestry cluster than the approximately 700-donor mean. A total of around 150 TCR beta chains were listed by the study as associated with cytomegalovirus. V-gene and J-gene trimming of TCR beta chains was associated with a missense DCLRE1C variant in a later genetic analysis, and the association was replicated in an independent cohort. In a later analysis, TCR association rates were found to vary across HLA loci, with the most associated TCRs seen for DRB1 alleles and the fewest for HLA-C alleles.

In total, 600 or so healthy bone marrow donors made up the cohort. Cohort members were all nominally healthy when sampled, although unrecorded immune exposures were likely present. The donor was CMV seropositive and was included in the group of 289 seropositive cohort members. A peripheral blood sample was collected from each donor, and TCR beta sequencing was performed on peripheral blood mononuclear cells. Genomic DNA was extracted from the blood cell samples with the Qiagen DNeasy Blood Extraction Kit. The CDR3 holds 17 amino acids from the cysteine to the phenylalanine. The kept DNA is CDR3 alone, 51 bases in frame from the first base. The germline V gene provides CDR1 MDHEN and CDR2 SYDVKM. V and J lose 5 bases and 3 bases, and a span of 19 bases separates them. Library preparation was by the immunoSEQ multiplex PCR assay. A mixture of 60 forward primers for TCR Vbeta segments and 13 reverse primers for TCR Jbeta segments was used in the multiplex PCR. A multiplex PCR assay on genomic DNA amplified the CDR3 region of rearranged TCR beta genes. On the Illumina HiSeq System, the amplified TCR beta libraries were sequenced as 87-base-pair reads. In the source study's methods: In a later analysis, roughly 80 million unique TCR beta chains were counted across the 690 or so repertoires, and around 11 million of these chains were shared by at least two donors. A nearest-neighbor algorithm error-corrected the raw reads and collapsed the reads into unique sequences, merging closely related sequences to remove PCR and sequencing errors. To assign V, D and J gene segments, CDR3 sequences were aligned to IMGT reference sequences. For a sequence to be retained, at least a six-nucleotide match to both a V gene segment and a J gene segment was required. A rearrangement was called productive if the CDR3 had no stop codons and remained in frame with V and J, and every other rearrangement was called non-productive. CDR3 was defined by IMGT convention, running from the second conserved V-encoded cysteine to the conserved J-encoded phenylalanine. In an earlier analysis of 587 of the donors, sequences lacking an unambiguous match to a single V gene segment were excluded. An earlier analysis of under 750 of the donors called V segments functional above 56.7% productive rearrangements and segregating when the between-donor standard deviation exceeded 5%. To diagnose cytomegalovirus status from the catalog of TCR beta chain sequences, a statistical classification framework was built. V and J gene assignment, in a later analysis, came from comparing TCR nucleotide sequences with IMGT/GENE-DB human TR gene sequences. A later analysis assigned CDR3 sequences and most-parsimonious VDJ recombination scenarios with the TCRdist pipeline. A later analysis defined each TCR beta chain by its CDR3 amino acid sequence plus V-gene family, and excluded reads lacking a unique V-gene family. In a later analysis, fewer than 650 highly shared, low-generation-probability nucleotide sequences were removed to address suspected cross-contamination and a sequencing artifact. For each public chain, a later analysis derived a clonal expansion index from normalized ranks of inferred template counts within each repertoire. A later analysis computed generation probabilities with a VDJ recombination model fitted to out-of-frame rearrangements, and checked the results against IGoR. Hypergeometric tests were used in a later analysis to score TCR-TCR, TCR-HLA and TCR-CMV co-occurrence, with a repertoire-size bias correction applied to the TCR pairs. In a later analysis, false discovery rates were estimated by permuting HLA or CMV assignments 20 times. A later analysis grouped co-occurring TCRs with DBSCAN, adding TCRdist sequence similarity when clustering within HLA-allele-positive subsets. Repertoires with fewer than 30,000 or more than 120,000 public chains were left out of co-occurrence clustering, as were five repertoires with anomalous nucleotide sharing. Here the immuneACCESS table is served through TCRdb, limited to in-frame sequences with V and J called. Missing clones are a known gap in these copies; in checked studies unresolved V genes cover under half, and the rest lacks a known reason. V and J calls and clone size are given by that table; D and trimming were obtained from the DNA. This sample has under 200,000 clones in its table, and more than 75% of those were observed once. Together, the top ten hold 13% to 15% of the sample.

This TCR was sampled from a woman in her twenties or thirties in good health and CMV-seropositive. The chain was built from TRBV28 and TRBJ2-2; the D gene is perhaps TRBD1, from 5 matching bases. Sequencing used PBMCs. The CDR3 in this case is CASSPPRGASDTGELFF. The sequence in DNA is TGTGCCAGCAGTCCCCCCCGTGGGGCGTCGGACACCGGGGAGCTGTTTTTT.